The clone carrying this TCR beta chain showed up just a few times. The antigen remains unidentified. The source of the sample is a study of blood T cells in healthy people across ages. Study results and caveats: Getting older went along with TCR beta diversity per million T cells dropping roughly linearly.

The CDR3 has 15 residues. Germline CDR1 reads DFQATT; CDR2 reads SNEGSKA (reference sequence). V was clipped by 3 bases and J by 5 bases; unmatched bases: 7. RNA extraction gave at least 5 micrograms of total RNA per sample. Using a J-beta primer mix together with a sample-barcoded 5' primer, a second PCR was run for about 6 to 11 cycles. Each cDNA molecule was tagged by a template-switch adaptor with 12 random nucleotides. From each sample, at least 2.5 million paired-end reads containing CDR3 were obtained. TCRdb analysed the 5' RACE reads with MiXCR anew, one entry per CDR3 protein. The sample gives 1.5 million to 2 million distinct CDR3 sequences, over 25% of which show up once; roughly 8.2% is in the top ten.

This TCR came from a woman aged 25 to 39 in good health. The chain joins TRBV20-1 to TRBJ2-1, with 10 positions matching TRBD2. Sequences were obtained from blood. This CDR3 is CSARVRTSGHNEQFF. In nucleotides, the CDR3 is TGCAGTGCTAGGGTACGGACTAGCGGCCACAATGAGCAGTTCTTC.